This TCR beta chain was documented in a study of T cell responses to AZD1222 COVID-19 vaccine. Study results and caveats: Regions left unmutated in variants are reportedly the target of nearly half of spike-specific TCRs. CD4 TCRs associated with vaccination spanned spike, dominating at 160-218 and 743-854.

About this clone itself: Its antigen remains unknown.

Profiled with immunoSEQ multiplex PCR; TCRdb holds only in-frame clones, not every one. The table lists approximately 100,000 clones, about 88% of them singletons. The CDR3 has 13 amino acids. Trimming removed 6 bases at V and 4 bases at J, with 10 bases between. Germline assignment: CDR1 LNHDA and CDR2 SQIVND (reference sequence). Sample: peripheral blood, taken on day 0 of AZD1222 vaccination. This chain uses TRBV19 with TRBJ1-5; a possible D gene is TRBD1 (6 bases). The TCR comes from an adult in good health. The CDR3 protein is CASRHRANQPQHF. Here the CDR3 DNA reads TGTGCCAGTAGGCACAGGGCTAATCAGCCCCAGCATTTT.